This TCR beta chain originates from a study of control samples from healthy donors and cancer patients. The CDR3 sequence is 15 residues long. V lost 7 bases and J 5 bases, leaving 17 bases between the germline ends. Clones were sequenced by immunoSEQ multiplex PCR, and TCRdb holds only the in-frame ones, with some missing. The sample carries under 200,000 clones, roughly 94% recorded once. Sequencing was performed on blood. This chain joins TRBV23-1 and TRBJ1-4; the D gene is possibly TRBD1 (6 bases). TRBV23-1 is an open reading frame whose function is uncertain. This clonotype originated in a woman aged 35 to 49 in good health. CDR3 sequence reads: CASTPMGGLNEKLFF. The CDR3 nucleotides are TGCGCCAGCACCCCCATGGGGGGGCTAAATGAAAAACTGTTTTTT.